The present T cell receptor beta chain was sequenced within a study of T cell repertoires in aging, cancer and after chemotherapy (dated by TCRdb to between 2017 and 2020). At the level of the whole study: Donors spanned six age groups from 30 or younger to 70 or older, with at least three individuals per group. To examine immunoaging and T cell reconstitution after chemotherapy, the study profiled TCR beta repertoires in peripheral blood from healthy donors and cancer patients. In the hematological group, paired pre- and post-chemotherapy samples were obtained from chronic lymphocytic leukemia patients treated with fludarabine- or bendamustine-based regimens. The complete dataset included approximately 10 million TCR reads. The cohort comprised 200 to 250 cancer patients, 94 with hematological and approximately 120 with solid cancers, plus 95 healthy donors as a reference group. General conclusions and limits of the study: It was noted by the authors that conclusions about immunological memory after chemotherapy cannot be drawn from the repertoire data. Significantly lower blood TCR diversity and higher clonality were observed in untreated patients with hematological or solid cancers than in age-matched healthy donors. In healthy donors, the decline in TCR diversity with age was mainly explained by loss of richness, whereas in cancer patients loss of evenness was also found to contribute. Hematological cancer patients had lymphoid organ infiltration, which may itself impair thymic emigration or peripheral T cell expansion. In both cancer cohorts, the median generation probability rose over the chemotherapy interval, which suggests that the repertoire was reconstituted through rebound thymic output.

This clonotype was observed a handful of times. No cognate antigen has been identified for it. No per-base quality is available; no much larger clone lies one base away. TCR beta rearrangements were amplified from genomic DNA isolated from peripheral blood, not from sorted cells or RNA. Multiplex touch-down PCR with a mixed TRB-A/B primer pool was used to amplify rearranged TRB sequences covering the V, D and J segments. Illumina adapters and sample indices were added to the amplicons in two consecutive PCR reactions performed with Phusion HS II polymerase. The amplicons were purified from gel with the NucleoSpin Gel and PCR Clean-up kit and then assessed with Qubit and an Agilent 2100 Bioanalyzer. Sequencing of libraries was carried out on an Illumina MiSeq in 600-cycle, single-indexed, paired-end runs. Per the source publication's procedure: Processing of the TRB sequences was carried out with MiXCR versions 2.12 and 3.0.5. A clone was defined as each unique CDR3 nucleotide sequence, and only productive sequences supported by at least two reads were kept. Repertoire metrics included Shannon diversity, evenness, clonality (one minus evenness), and alpha-parameterized diversity profiles from alpha 0 to 5. The IGoR algorithm was used to calculate generation probabilities for clones in the paired samples taken before and after chemotherapy. TCRdb cleaned the public reads at Q25 with fastp, built clones with MiXCR and kept in-frame beta chains. Rows are combined by CDR3 protein, so each entry shows the most common genes and DNA. What appears here as the V and J calls and clone size reflects TCRdb's work, not the paper's. This sample is represented by fewer than 4,500 distinct CDR3 sequences; under 45% of them were singletons. Jointly, the top ten make up roughly 3.7% of the sample.

Trimming removed 0 bases from V and 1 base from J, leaving 16 bases between the germline ends. Taken from cysteine to phenylalanine, the CDR3 has 17 residues. Left in the record is the CDR3 DNA by itself, 51 bases read in frame from the first base. For CDR1 and CDR2, the germline V gene (reference sequence) lists SGHNT and YYREEE. The sequencing input was blood. The sequence was collected from a human donor with a blood cancer. Rearrangement joined TRBV5-4 to TRBJ2-5; the D gene cannot be resolved beyond TRBD1 or TRBD2, each matching 5 bases. The base sequence is TGTGCCAGCAGCTTGGCCGAGGGACCTTCGTCCCAAGAGACCCAGTACTTC. It codes for CASSLAEGPSSQETQYF.